This T cell receptor (beta chain) came from a study of preoperative IRX-2 immunotherapy in early breast cancer. Indicated treatment: preoperative locoregional IRX-2 cytokine immunotherapy. Samples came from a phase Ib trial of preoperative locoregional IRX-2 cytokine immunotherapy. CDR1 and CDR2 (germline): MNHGY, SAAAGT. This CDR3 has 16 amino acids. V gave up 1 base and J gave up 3 bases; unmatched junction bases: 6. Method: immunoSEQ multiplex PCR; TCRdb's copy keeps in-frame clones and lacks some. The sample consists of 900 to 1,500 clones, approximately 75% of them appearing once. The sequencing here drew on tumor tissue, taken after IRX-2 immunotherapy. The chain is built from TRBV6-8 and TRBJ2-1; 7 positions agree with TRBD2. This receptor was taken from a human donor with breast cancer. CDR3 loop: CASSYWGGRSYNEQFF. DNA for the CDR3: TGTGCCAGCAGTTACTGGGGGGGGAGAAGCTACAATGAGCAGTTCTTC.